A single T cell receptor beta chain is shown here with its context. The data originate from a study of blood T cell repertoires in COVID-19. About the research overall: Collection of acute and convalescent COVID-19 samples took place in the United States, Italy and Spain. Sources were T cells, B-cell-depleted T cells, or PBMCs; the material itself was cDNA or gDNA.

The protocol was immunoSEQ multiplex PCR, while the TCRdb copy is restricted to in-frame clones and leaves out a portion. Counted here are tens of thousands of clones, around 90% occurring once; the ten biggest clones make up approximately 8.8%. The sequenced sample was peripheral blood. The origin of this receptor is a human donor with active COVID-19. The donor label of this sample is uncertain.

The CDR3: CSASARVGAGGYSTDTQYF. The CDR3 DNA is TGCAGTGCTAGTGCGCGGGTCGGGGCGGGGGGCTACAGCACAGATACGCAGTATTTT. V and J are TRBV20-1 and TRBJ2-3; 8 bases match TRBD2. The germline V gene has CDR1 DFQATT and CDR2 SNEGSKA (reference sequence). V shed 3 bases and J 0 bases; nucleotides not matched to a gene: 17. The CDR3 contains 19 residues.